This T cell receptor (beta chain) was recorded in a study of OX40 agonist ivuxolimab in advanced cancers. The wider study: It was ivuxolimab, an agonistic anti-OX40 (CD134) antibody, that patients were treated with. Those enrolled were 82.7% male, with a mean age of roughly 62 years and ages from roughly 20 to 85.

Whole-study results and caveats: Partial responders receiving 0.1-3.0 mg/kg showed among the lowest clonal expansion.

The CDR3 spans 13 residues. Germline-derived CDR1 and CDR2 are SGHRS and YFSETQ. V was clipped by 5 bases and J by 7 bases; unmatched bases: 5. About this clone itself: Its antigen is currently unknown.

Sequencing used immunoSEQ multiplex PCR; TCRdb keeps in-frame clones, though not all of them. The sample lists fewer than 110,000 clones; approximately 90% were seen once. The timepoints at which blood was sampled were baseline, cycle 4 day 1, and cycle 7 day 1. The chain carries TRBV5-1 and TRBJ1-4, with 7 bases aligning to TRBD1. The sequences come from CD4+ or CD8+ T cells sorted from blood, collected in a trial of the OX40 agonist ivuxolimab. The TCR originated in an adult with an advanced solid tumor such as melanoma, head and neck, liver or kidney cancer. CDR3 in DNA: TGCGCCAGCAGAGGGACAGTCGGTGAAAAACTGTTTTTT. Translating gives CASRGTVGEKLFF.